This T cell receptor beta chain was documented in a study of T-cell reconstitution after alpha-beta-depleted transplantation in children. Broader study findings: At one year after transplant, newly produced T cells mostly accounted for T-cell counts and diversity.

The CDR3 consists of 14 residues. Germline V gives CDR1 LGHDT, CDR2 YNNKEL (reference sequence). Trimming cost V 4 bases and J 4 bases, with 13 bases left between them. The TCRbeta library was prepared with unique molecular identifiers. MiXCR, applied by TCRdb to the PCR reads, yields one record per CDR3 protein. The sample lists fewer than 550,000 distinct CDR3 sequences; 10% to 12% were seen once. This clonotype was seen a handful of times. What it recognizes is unknown. The receptor's source is a female patient aged 2-10 years who had a stem cell transplant for aplastic anemia, so the T cells may come from the graft donor. This specimen was PBMCs, mostly from graft donor cells, taken 180 days after TCRalphabeta/CD19-depleted stem cell transplant. The J gene is TRBJ1-2, the V gene TRBV3-1; no firm D call. CDR3 residues: CASSPLSAGYGYTF. For the CDR3, the DNA is TGTGCCAGCAGCCCACTATCCGCCGGCTATGGCTACACCTTC.